This T cell receptor beta chain emerged from a study of shared clonotypes between healthy human individuals. As for the study in general: CD4 naive and memory got three plates each, CD8 naive two, CD8 memory one.

In the naive CD8 group, cells lacked CD45RO and were positively selected for CCR7, so terminally differentiated effector memory CD45RA+ cells were left out. The test was conducted at deep level. TCRdb's copy holds only in-frame clones and misses some; the assay was immunoSEQ multiplex PCR. In the table there are millions of clones, 85% to 95% of which are singletons. About this clone itself: As yet, its antigen is unknown.

Study-level findings and limits: How much donors shared clonotypes was expected to be affected by sequencing depth. As a rule, naive subsets had a larger estimated richness than memory subsets.

Sequenced sample: naive CD8+ T cells sorted from blood. This clonotype was sampled from a man aged 18 to 35 in good health.

In DNA form, the CDR3 reads TGTGCCACGGGAGGAGAGACCCAGTACTTC. As protein: CATGGETQYF. The gene calls are TRBV19 and TRBJ2-5, with TRBD2 matching 7 bases. Germline V gives CDR1 LNHDA, CDR2 SQIVND (reference sequence). The CDR3 contains 10 residues. J gave up 4 bases and V 10 bases, and 0 bases lay outside the gene matches.